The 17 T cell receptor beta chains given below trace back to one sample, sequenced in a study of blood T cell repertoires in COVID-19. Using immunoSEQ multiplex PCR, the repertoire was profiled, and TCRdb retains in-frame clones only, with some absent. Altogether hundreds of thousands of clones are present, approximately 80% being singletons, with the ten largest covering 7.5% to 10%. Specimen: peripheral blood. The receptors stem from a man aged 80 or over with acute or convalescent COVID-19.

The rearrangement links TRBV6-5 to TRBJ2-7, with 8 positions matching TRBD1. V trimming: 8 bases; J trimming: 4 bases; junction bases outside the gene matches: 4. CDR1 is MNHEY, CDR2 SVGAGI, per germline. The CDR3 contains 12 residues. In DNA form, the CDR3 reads TGTGCCAGCCGGCAGGGGGCGTACGAGCAGTACTTC. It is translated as CASRQGAYEQYF.

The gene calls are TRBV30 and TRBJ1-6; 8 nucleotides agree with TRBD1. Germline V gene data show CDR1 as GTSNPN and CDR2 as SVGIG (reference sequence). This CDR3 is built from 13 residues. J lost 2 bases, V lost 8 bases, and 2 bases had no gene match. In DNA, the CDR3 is TGTGCCGGGGGACAGGCCTATAATTCACCCCTCCACTTT. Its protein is CAGGQAYNSPLHF. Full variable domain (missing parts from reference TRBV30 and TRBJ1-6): SQTIHQWPATLVQPVGSPLSLECTVEGTSNPNLYWYRQAAGRGLQLLFYSVGIGQISSEVPQNLSASRPQDRQFILSSKKLLLSDSGFYLCAGGQAYNSPLHFGNGTRLTVT.

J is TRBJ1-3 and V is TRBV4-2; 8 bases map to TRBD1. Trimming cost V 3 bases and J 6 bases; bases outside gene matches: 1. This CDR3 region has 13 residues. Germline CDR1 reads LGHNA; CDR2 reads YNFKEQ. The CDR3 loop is CASSQTGANTIYF. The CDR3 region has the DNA TGTGCCAGCAGCCAGACAGGGGCAAACACCATATATTTT.

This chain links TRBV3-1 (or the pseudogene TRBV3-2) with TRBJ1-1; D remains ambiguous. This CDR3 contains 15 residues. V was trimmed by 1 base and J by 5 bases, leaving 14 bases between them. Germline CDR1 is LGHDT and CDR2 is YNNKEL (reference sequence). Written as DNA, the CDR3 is TGTGCCAGCAGCCAAGGGCACGGAGGTCGAACTGAAGCTTTCTTT. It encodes CASSQGHGGRTEAFF.

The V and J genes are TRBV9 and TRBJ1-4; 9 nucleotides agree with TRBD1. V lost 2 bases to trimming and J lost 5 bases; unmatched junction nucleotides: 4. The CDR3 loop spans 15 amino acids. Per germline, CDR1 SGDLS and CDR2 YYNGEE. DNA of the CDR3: TGTGCCAGCAGCGTCGGGACAGGGCGAAATGAAAAACTGTTTTTT. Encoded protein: CASSVGTGRNEKLFF.

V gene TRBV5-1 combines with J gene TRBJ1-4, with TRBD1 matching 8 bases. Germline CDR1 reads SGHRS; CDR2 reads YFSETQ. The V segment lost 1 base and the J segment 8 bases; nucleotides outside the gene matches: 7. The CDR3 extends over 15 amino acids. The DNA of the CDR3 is TGCGCCAGCAGCTTGAATGGTGGACAGGGAGAAAAACTGTTTTTT. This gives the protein CASSLNGGQGEKLFF.

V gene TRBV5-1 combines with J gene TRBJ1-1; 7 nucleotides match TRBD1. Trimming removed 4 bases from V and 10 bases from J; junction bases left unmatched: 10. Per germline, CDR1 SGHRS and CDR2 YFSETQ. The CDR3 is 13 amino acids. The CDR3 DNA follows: TGCGCCAGCAGCGCCCAAACAGGGGCGCGAGCTTTCTTT. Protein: CASSAQTGARAFF.

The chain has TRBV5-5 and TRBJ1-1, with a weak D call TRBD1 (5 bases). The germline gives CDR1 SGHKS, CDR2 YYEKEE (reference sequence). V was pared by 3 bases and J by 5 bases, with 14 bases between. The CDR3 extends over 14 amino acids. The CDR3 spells CASSSPGISTEAFF. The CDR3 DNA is TGTGCCAGCAGCTCCCCAGGGATTTCGACTGAAGCTTTCTTT.

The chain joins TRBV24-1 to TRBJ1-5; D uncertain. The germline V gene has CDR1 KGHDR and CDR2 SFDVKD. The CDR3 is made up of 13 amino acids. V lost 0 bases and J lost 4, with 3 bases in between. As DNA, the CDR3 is TGTGCCACCAGTGATTTGCCGAATCAGCCCCAGCATTTT. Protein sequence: CATSDLPNQPQHF.

Written as DNA, the CDR3 is TGTGCCAGCAGCTTACGGACAGGTTCCACCGGGGAGCTGTTTTTT. It encodes CASSLRTGSTGELFF. The chain carries TRBV11-2 and TRBJ2-2; 7 bases are a match to TRBD1. Germline V gene data show CDR1 as SGHAT and CDR2 as FQNNGV. This CDR3 region has 15 residues. J was trimmed by 4 bases and V by 2 bases; bases with no gene match: 4.

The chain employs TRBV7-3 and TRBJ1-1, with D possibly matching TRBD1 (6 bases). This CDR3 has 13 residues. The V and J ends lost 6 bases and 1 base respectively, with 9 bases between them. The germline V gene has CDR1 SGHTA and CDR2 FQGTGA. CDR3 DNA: TGTGCCAGCAGACTAGGGGGGAACACTGAAGCTTTCTTT. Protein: CASRLGGNTEAFF.

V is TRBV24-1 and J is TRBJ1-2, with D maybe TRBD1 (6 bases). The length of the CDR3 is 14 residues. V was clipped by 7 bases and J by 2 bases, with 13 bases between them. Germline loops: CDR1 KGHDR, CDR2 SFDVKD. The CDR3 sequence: CATRDTRGNYGYTF. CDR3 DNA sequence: TGTGCCACCAGGGATACCAGGGGAAACTATGGCTACACCTTC.

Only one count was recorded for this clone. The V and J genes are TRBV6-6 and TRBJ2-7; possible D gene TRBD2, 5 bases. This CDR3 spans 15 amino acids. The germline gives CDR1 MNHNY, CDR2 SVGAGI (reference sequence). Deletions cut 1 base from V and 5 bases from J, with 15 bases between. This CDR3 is CASSYLSAGTHEQYF. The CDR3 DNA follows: TGTGCCAGCAGTTACTTGAGCGCGGGTACCCACGAGCAGTACTTC.

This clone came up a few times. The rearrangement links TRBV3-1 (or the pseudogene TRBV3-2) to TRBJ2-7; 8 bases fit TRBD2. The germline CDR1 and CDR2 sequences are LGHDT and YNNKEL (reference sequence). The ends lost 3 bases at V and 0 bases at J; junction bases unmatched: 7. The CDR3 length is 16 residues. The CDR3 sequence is CASSHRLRGDSYEQYF. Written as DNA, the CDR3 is TGTGCCAGCAGCCATCGTCTGCGGGGGGACTCCTACGAGCAGTACTTC.

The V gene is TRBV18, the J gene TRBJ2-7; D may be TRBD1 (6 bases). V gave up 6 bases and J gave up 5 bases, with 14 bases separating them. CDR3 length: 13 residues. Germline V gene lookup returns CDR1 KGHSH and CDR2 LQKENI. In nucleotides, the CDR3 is TGTGCCAGCTCCCGGCCGGGACAAGACGAGCAGTACTTC. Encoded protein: CASSRPGQDEQYF.

The CDR3 region has the DNA TGTGCCAGCAGCCCCGGGACTAGCGGGGAGGGGAGGTTCTTC. Translating gives CASSPGTSGEGRFF. V is TRBV3-1 (or the pseudogene TRBV3-2) and J is TRBJ2-1, with 13 bases identical to TRBD2. This CDR3 has 14 amino acids. V trimming: 4 bases; J trimming: 15 bases; junction bases outside the gene matches: 9. Germline CDR1 is LGHDT and CDR2 is YNNKEL (reference sequence).

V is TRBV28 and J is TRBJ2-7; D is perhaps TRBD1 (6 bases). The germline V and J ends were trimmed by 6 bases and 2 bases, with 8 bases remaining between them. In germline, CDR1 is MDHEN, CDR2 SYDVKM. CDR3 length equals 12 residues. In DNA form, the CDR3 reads TGTGCCAGCAGACAGGGTCCCTACGAGCAGTACTTC. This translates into CASRQGPYEQYF.